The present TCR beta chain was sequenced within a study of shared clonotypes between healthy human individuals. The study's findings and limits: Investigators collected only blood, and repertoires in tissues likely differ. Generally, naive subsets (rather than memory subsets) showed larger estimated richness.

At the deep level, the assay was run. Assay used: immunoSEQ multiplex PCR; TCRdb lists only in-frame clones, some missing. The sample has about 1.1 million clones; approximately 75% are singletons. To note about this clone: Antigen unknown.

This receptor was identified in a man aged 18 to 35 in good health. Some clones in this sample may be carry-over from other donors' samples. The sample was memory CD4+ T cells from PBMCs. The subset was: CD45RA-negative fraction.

The CDR3 region is CASSFRGADNTQYF. CDR3 bases: TGTGCCAGCAGCTTCCGCGGGGCGGATAATACGCAGTATTTT. The chain is built from TRBV13 and TRBJ2-3; tentatively, D is TRBD2 (6 bases). Trimming shortened V by 3 bases and J by 7 bases, and 14 bases separated the two germline ends. The germline V gene has CDR1 PRHDT and CDR2 FYEKMQ (reference sequence). The CDR3 consists of 14 residues.